This TCR beta chain stems from a study of cytomegalovirus exposure and HLA in healthy donors. Study results and caveats: Beyond CMV serostatus, there was no information to go on about immune exposure.

This CDR3 comprises 14 residues. V trimming: 4 bases; J trimming: 5 bases; junction bases outside the gene matches: 6. Germline V CDR1 and CDR2: SQVTM, ANQGSEA. This clone has only a few counts. Its cognate antigen is unknown. Researchers ran the PCR with 60 Vbeta and 13 Jbeta primers. Assay: immunoSEQ multiplex PCR; the TCRdb copy retains only in-frame clones and omits some. Of approximately 120,000 clones listed, roughly 15% are singletons. Source material: PBMCs. This sequence originates from a female donor in good health and CMV-seropositive. This chain connects TRBV29-1 to TRBJ2-1, with 9 bases that match TRBD1. DNA for the CDR3: TGCAGCGTTGGAAGGACAGGGGCCGACAATGAGCAGTTCTTC. This gives the protein CSVGRTGADNEQFF.